This is a list of T cell receptor beta chains from one sample in a study of T cell responses to AZD1222 COVID-19 vaccine. Sequencing was performed with immunoSEQ multiplex PCR; in TCRdb, only in-frame clones are kept and a portion is missing. This table has tens of thousands of clones, around 86% appearing once. The material sequenced was peripheral blood, taken on day 0 of AZD1222 vaccination. The receptors stem from an adult in good health. Both conserved end residues are part of each CDR3. Fields, in order: D gene, clone size, V gene, J gene, CDR3 DNA, CDR3 protein. The D gene is left open where the match is weak. Only part of the rows carry a size: once, few, many, or a class if the clone is expanded.

>-|-|TRBV20-1|TRBJ1-1
TGCAGTGCTAGTGGGGGGGACACTGAAGCTTTCTTT
CSASGGDTEAFF
>-|-|TRBV5-1|TRBJ2-2
TGCGCCAGCAGCTTGACGAGAGCCGGGGAGCTGTTTTTT
CASSLTRAGELFF
>TRBD1|-|TRBV5-6|TRBJ1-2
TGTGCCAGCAGCGATGGGACAGGGCTGTACCTTAACTATGGCTACACCTTC
CASSDGTGLYLNYGYTF
>-|-|TRBV19|TRBJ1-5
TGTGCCAGTAGCCGAAGCAATCAGCCCCAGCATTTT
CASSRSNQPQHF
>TRBD1|-|TRBV19|TRBJ1-3
TGTGCCAGTAGTACCTCAGGGGGTTCTGGAAACACCATATATTTT
CASSTSGGSGNTIYF
>-|-|TRBV9|TRBJ2-3
TGTGCCAGCAGCCTAATGGAGGAGGGCCTGGATACGCAGTATTTT
CASSLMEEGLDTQYF
>-|-|TRBV9|TRBJ2-3
TGTGCCAGCAGAATCATGAGATACACAGATACGCAGTATTTT
CASRIMRYTDTQYF
>TRBD1|-|TRBV7-9|TRBJ1-1
TGTGCCAGCAGCTTGACAGGGGGCACTGAAGCTTTCTTT
CASSLTGGTEAFF
>-|-|TRBV6-5|TRBJ1-1
TGTGCCAGCAGTCCCAGACGGAGGAACACTGAAGCTTTCTTT
CASSPRRRNTEAFF
>TRBD1|-|TRBV29-1|TRBJ1-3
TGCAGCGGAACAGGGGTGGGAAACACCATATATTTT
CSGTGVGNTIYF
>-|-|TRBV9|TRBJ2-1
TGTGCCAGCAGCGTATTCCACCACAATGAGCAGTTCTTC
CASSVFHHNEQFF
>-|-|TRBV5-6|TRBJ1-2
TGTGCCAGCAGCTTTGTCTGGGGGCTCGGGTATGGCTACACCTTC
CASSFVWGLGYGYTF
>-|medium-sized|TRBV21-1|TRBJ2-2
TGTGCCAGCAGCAAAACCGGGACAGGGGACACCGGGGAGCTGTTTTTT
CASSKTGTGDTGELFF
>TRBD1|-|TRBV7-9|TRBJ1-3
TGTGCCAGCAGCTCTTTAAGATTAGGACAGGGGGAAATAAACACCATATATTTT
CASSSLRLGQGEINTIYF
>-|-|TRBV9|TRBJ1-2
TGTGCCAGCAGCGCTGGGGGCAGCGGGACCTATGGCTACACCTTC
CASSAGGSGTYGYTF
>-|-|TRBV2|TRBJ1-4
TGTGCCAGCAGTGAAGCTGGAGCAGTGTTTTTT
CASSEAGAVFF
>-|-|TRBV12-3/TRBV12-4|TRBJ1-2
TGTGCCAGCAGTTTCGGGTATGGCTACACCTTC
CASSFGYGYTF
>-|-|TRBV6-1|TRBJ2-1
TGTGCCAGCAGTGAAGGTCAGGGGGGGTACAATGAGCAGTTCTTC
CASSEGQGGYNEQFF
>-|-|TRBV10-2|TRBJ1-5
TGCGCCAGCAGGTTAGCTGGGGACAATCAGCCCCAGCATTTT
CASRLAGDNQPQHF
>-|-|TRBV12-3/TRBV12-4|TRBJ2-1
TGTGCCAGCAGCAGAGGCTACAATGAGCAGTTCTTC
CASSRGYNEQFF
>-|-|TRBV5-1|TRBJ2-7
TGCGCCAGCAGCTTGCGATCAGGACTCTACGAGCAGTACTTC
CASSLRSGLYEQYF
>TRBD2|-|TRBV7-2|TRBJ2-5
TGTGCCAGCAGCTCCACGGGACTAGCGGGGGTGGAGACCCAGTACTTC
CASSSTGLAGVETQYF
>-|-|TRBV6-5|TRBJ1-1
TGTGCCAGCCCGGACGGAACGAACACTGAAGCTTTCTTT
CASPDGTNTEAFF
>-|-|TRBV30|TRBJ2-7
TGTGCCTGGAGTGAGAGCGAGTACCAGTACTTC
CAWSESEYQYF
>-|-|TRBV5-4|TRBJ1-1
TGTGCCAGCAGCCGCGGCGGAGACACTGAAGCTTTCTTT
CASSRGGDTEAFF
>-|-|TRBV11-2|TRBJ1-1
TGTGCCAGCAGCTTAGTTGGGGGGAACACTGAAGCTTTCTTT
CASSLVGGNTEAFF
>TRBD1|-|TRBV30|TRBJ1-2
TGTGCCTGGGTTGGACAGGGGCTTAACTATGGCTACACCTTC
CAWVGQGLNYGYTF
>TRBD1|-|TRBV6-6|TRBJ1-2
TGTGCCAGCAGGATTCAGGGGGACTTTCGTGGCTACACCTTC
CASRIQGDFRGYTF
>-|-|TRBV14|TRBJ1-2
TGTGCCAGCAGCCAGGTGCAGGGCGCTAACTATGGCTACACCTTC
CASSQVQGANYGYTF
>TRBD1|-|TRBV27|TRBJ1-1
TGTGCCAGCAGTCCCCCGGGACAGATGAACACTGAAGCTTTCTTT
CASSPPGQMNTEAFF
>-|-|TRBV30|TRBJ2-1
TGTGCCTGGAGCACCAGGGGCGAAGAGCAGTTCTTC
CAWSTRGEEQFF
>TRBD1|-|TRBV7-9|TRBJ1-1
TGTGCCAGCAGCTGGGACAGCATGAACACTGAAGCTTTCTTT
CASSWDSMNTEAFF
>-|-|TRBV7-9|TRBJ1-1
TGTGCCAGCAGCTCGTACACCGACACTGAAGCTTTCTTT
CASSSYTDTEAFF
>TRBD1|-|TRBV6-2/TRBV6-3|TRBJ2-1
TGTGCCAGCAGTTTAATCGGGACAGGGTGGTTCTTC
CASSLIGTGWFF
>-|once|TRBV5-4|TRBJ1-4
TGTGCCAGCAGCTTGGGCAGGGAGGGAGACAATGAAAAACTGTTTTTT
CASSLGREGDNEKLFF
>TRBD1|-|TRBV6-5|TRBJ1-2
TGTGCCAGCAGTACCCGGGACAGGTCGAATGGCTACACCTTC
CASSTRDRSNGYTF
>-|-|TRBV7-8|TRBJ1-2
TGTGCCAGCAGCTCCGGGGAGCGGTTCGGGGGTGGCTACACCTTC
CASSSGERFGGGYTF
>TRBD1|-|TRBV7-2|TRBJ1-1
TGTGCCAGCAGCGCGGGACAGGGAAGGACTGAAGCTTTCTTT
CASSAGQGRTEAFF
>TRBD1|-|TRBV7-9|TRBJ2-7
TGTGCCAGCAGCTTGGCCGGGACAGGGTTCTACGAGCAGTACTTC
CASSLAGTGFYEQYF
>-|-|TRBV6-6|TRBJ1-2
TGTGCCAGCAGTTCCCGGACTGTTCATGGCTACACCTTC
CASSSRTVHGYTF
>-|-|TRBV11-2|TRBJ2-7
TGTGCCAGCAGCGATCAGGAGGAGGAATCCTACGAGCAGTACTTC
CASSDQEEESYEQYF
>-|-|TRBV2|TRBJ2-5
TGTGCCAGCAGTATGGGCCAAGAGACCCAGTACTTC
CASSMGQETQYF
>TRBD1|-|TRBV6-5|TRBJ2-1
TGTGCCAGCAGTTACTCGTGGACAGGGGCCTACAATGAGCAGTTCTTC
CASSYSWTGAYNEQFF
>TRBD1|-|TRBV2|TRBJ2-2
TGTGCCAGCAGTGACAGGACAGGGGATGTCGGGGAGCTGTTTTTT
CASSDRTGDVGELFF
>-|few|TRBV7-8|TRBJ2-7
TGTGCCAGCAGCTCCGGACGGTTCTCCTACGAGCAGTACTTC
CASSSGRFSYEQYF
>-|-|TRBV7-3|TRBJ2-2
TGTGCCAGCAGCTTAGAAAGGGGGACTAACACCGGGGAGCTGTTTTTT
CASSLERGTNTGELFF
>-|few|TRBV15|TRBJ1-5
TGTGCCACCAGCAGAGATTACAGGCAGGAGGATCAGCCCCAGCATTTT
CATSRDYRQEDQPQHF
>TRBD1|-|TRBV30|TRBJ1-1
TGTGCCTGGAGTTGGGCTCGGACAGGGGTGAACACTGAAGCTTTCTTT
CAWSWARTGVNTEAFF
>-|once|TRBV5-4|TRBJ1-2
TGTGCCAGCAGCTACGACAGTTTCGAGGGCTACACCTTC
CASSYDSFEGYTF
>TRBD2|-|TRBV9|TRBJ2-1
TGTGCCAGCAGCGTAGCCAGGACTAGCGTCTACAATGAGCAGTTCTTC
CASSVARTSVYNEQFF
>-|-|TRBV6-4|TRBJ1-2
TGTGCCAGCAGGGACGGACGGACCCTAGGGGGCTACACCTTC
CASRDGRTLGGYTF
>-|-|TRBV5-1|TRBJ2-7
TGCGCCAGCAGCTCCTCAGGGACAAGGGTCGAGCAGTACTTC
CASSSSGTRVEQYF
>TRBD1|-|TRBV6-5|TRBJ1-1
TGTGCCAGCAGTCCGGGACAGGGATACACTGAAGCTTTCTTT
CASSPGQGYTEAFF
>TRBD1|-|TRBV30|TRBJ1-5
TGTGCCTGGAGTGCCCCGGGACAGGTCAATCAGCCCCAGCATTTT
CAWSAPGQVNQPQHF
>TRBD2|once|TRBV9|TRBJ2-1
TGTGCCAGCAGCCCAGCTAGCGGAGCGAGCTCCTACAATGAGCAGTTCTTC
CASSPASGASSYNEQFF
>-|-|TRBV5-1|TRBJ2-1
TGCGCCAGCAGCTTCTCCCGGAGTAGCGCAGGGAATGAGCAGTTCTTC
CASSFSRSSAGNEQFF
>-|-|TRBV7-9|TRBJ2-1
TGTGCCAGCAGCTTAGCGGGGGACTCATTACAATTGGAGCAGTTCTTC
CASSLAGDSLQLEQFF
>TRBD2|-|TRBV5-4|TRBJ2-1
TGTGCCAGCAGCCTTAGCGGGGGGGCCTACAATGAGCAGTTCTTC
CASSLSGGAYNEQFF